Shown below are 30 T cell receptor beta chains from a single sample sequenced in a study of T cell responses to AZD1222 COVID-19 vaccine. Profiling relied on immunoSEQ multiplex PCR, and the TCRdb table lists in-frame clones only, not all of them. The sample records roughly 100,000 clones, roughly nine tenths being singletons. The input for sequencing was peripheral blood, taken on day 0 of AZD1222 vaccination. These receptors came from an adult in good health.

J is TRBJ1-1 and V is TRBV6-2 or TRBV6-3; D call uncertain. Germline assignment: CDR1 MNHEY and CDR2 SVGEGT. This CDR3 has 15 amino acids. The V gene lost 6 bases and the J gene lost 5 bases, with 19 bases spanning the gap. The CDR3 DNA reads as TGTGCCAGCAGCCCACATTCGGAGGTCGGGACTGAAGCTTTCTTT. This sequence encodes CASSPHSEVGTEAFF.

V is TRBV3-1 (or the pseudogene TRBV3-2) and J is TRBJ2-7; D unclear. The V end was cut by 1 base, the J end by 12 bases, with 13 bases between. The CDR3 contains 12 residues. The germline V gene encodes CDR1 LGHDT and CDR2 YNNKEL (reference sequence). CDR3 coding DNA: TGTGCCAGCAGCCAAGTTTTAACAGTGCTGTACTTC. Encoded protein: CASSQVLTVLYF.

The V and J genes are TRBV6-5 and TRBJ1-2, with D uncertain. The V and J ends lost 10 bases and 2 bases respectively, with 17 bases between them. The CDR3 consists of 14 residues. Germline V gene data show CDR1 as MNHEY and CDR2 as SVGAGI. CDR3 sequence reads: CATNPRTGNYGYTF. For the CDR3, the DNA is TGTGCCACCAACCCCCGGACGGGGAACTATGGCTACACCTTC.

This chain uses TRBV30 with TRBJ1-5; no reliable D call. The CDR3 extends over 11 amino acids. CDR1 and CDR2 (germline): GTSNPN, SVGIG (reference sequence). The ends were cut back, 8 bases at V and 4 bases at J, with 9 bases in the middle. CDR3 bases: TGTGCCGGCGGCAGAAATCAGCCCCAGCATTTT. Protein sequence: CAGGRNQPQHF.

The rearrangement links TRBV5-1 to TRBJ2-3; TRBD1 or TRBD2 may be the D gene (6 bases each). Between the trimmed V and J ends, which lost 0 bases and 4 bases, there was a span of 15 bases. There are 16 residues in the CDR3. The germline V gene encodes CDR1 SGHRS and CDR2 YFSETQ. The CDR3 region has the DNA TGCGCCAGCAGCTTGGGACCCGGGGGACAAGCAGATACGCAGTATTTT. Translating gives CASSLGPGGQADTQYF.

This sequence joins TRBV7-3 and TRBJ2-3; TRBD2 agrees at 7 bases. The germline V gene encodes CDR1 SGHTA and CDR2 FQGTGA. The CDR3 is 15 amino acids. J gave up 3 bases and V 5 bases, and 8 bases lay outside the gene matches. CDR3 loop: CASSTSGGRTDTQYF. The CDR3 DNA follows: TGTGCCAGCAGCACATCGGGCGGGAGAACAGATACGCAGTATTTT.

The chain uses TRBV28 and TRBJ1-2, with 9 bases matching TRBD1. Germline V gives CDR1 MDHEN, CDR2 SYDVKM. Trimming removed 6 bases from V and 4 bases from J; junction bases left unmatched: 12. The CDR3 covers 16 residues. Written as DNA, the CDR3 is TGTGCCAGCAGCCTGTTCCCCGTGACAGGGGGCTATGGCTACACCTTC. It yields the protein CASSLFPVTGGYGYTF.

V is TRBV14 and J is TRBJ1-3, with a weak D call TRBD1 (5 bases). Germline CDR1 reads SGHDN; CDR2 reads FVKESK. V gave up 3 bases and J gave up 0 bases, with 9 bases separating them. CDR3 length equals 15 residues. Here the CDR3 DNA reads TGTGCCAGCAGCCACCGACAGAGCTCTGGAAACACCATATATTTT. Protein product: CASSHRQSSGNTIYF.

There are a few counts of this clone. This rearrangement joins TRBV6-1 to TRBJ2-7; no definite D call. V dropped 3 bases and J dropped 0 bases, with 9 bases sitting between them. This CDR3 comprises 14 residues. CDR1 MNHNS and CDR2 SASEGT come from the germline V gene. CDR3 region: CASSDPGLSYEQYF. CDR3 bases: TGTGCCAGCAGTGATCCCGGCCTCTCCTACGAGCAGTACTTC.

The chain recombines TRBV4-2 with TRBJ1-4; D is unresolved. V lost 0 bases, J lost 8 bases, and 10 bases lay in between. CDR3 length: 14 residues. Germline V lookup: CDR1 LGHNA, CDR2 YNFKEQ. The CDR3 reads CASSQELRAEKLFF. In DNA form, the CDR3 reads TGTGCCAGCAGCCAAGAGTTGCGGGCCGAAAAACTGTTTTTT.

The sample holds one count of this clone. V gene TRBV27 combines with J gene TRBJ1-3; D call uncertain. The germline V gene encodes CDR1 MNHEY and CDR2 SMNVEV (reference sequence). Trimming took 0 bases from V and 0 from J, leaving 6 bases between them. The CDR3 has 15 residues. Here the CDR3 DNA reads TGTGCCAGCAGTTTATCTCAGAACTCTGGAAACACCATATATTTT. It is translated as CASSLSQNSGNTIYF.

The chain employs TRBV7-9 and TRBJ1-2; D possibly corresponds to TRBD1 (5 bases). Germline V gene data show CDR1 as SEHNR and CDR2 as FQNEAQ (reference sequence). V lost 4 bases and J lost 5, with 14 bases in between. CDR3 length equals 14 residues. The CDR3 bases are TGTGCCAGCAGCTCGACCGGGACGGCTTATGGCTACACCTTC. This sequence encodes CASSSTGTAYGYTF.

The rearrangement links TRBV11-2 to TRBJ1-5, with D perhaps matching TRBD1 (6 bases). This CDR3 spans 16 amino acids. Trimming stripped 5 bases from V and 0 bases from J, with 14 bases between. The germline V gene encodes CDR1 SGHAT and CDR2 FQNNGV. CDR3 DNA: TGTGCCAGCAGCCGAGGGACACCCTATAGCAATCAGCCCCAGCATTTT. Its translation is CASSRGTPYSNQPQHF.

V is TRBV9 and J is TRBJ2-2; D might be TRBD2 (6 bases). Looked up from germline, CDR1 is SGDLS and CDR2 is YYNGEE. The CDR3 runs 14 residues. V dropped 4 bases and J dropped 5 bases, with 12 bases sitting between them. CDR3 coding DNA: TGTGCCAGCAGCCCCTCTGGGGGGACCGGGGAGCTGTTTTTT. Its protein product is CASSPSGGTGELFF.

The chain carries TRBV9 and TRBJ1-1; D perhaps matches TRBD1 (5 bases). This CDR3 is 15 amino acids long. The V and J ends lost 5 bases and 2 bases respectively, with 16 bases between them. CDR1 and CDR2 (germline): SGDLS, YYNGEE. The CDR3: CASRETTDPNTEAFF. In DNA form, the CDR3 reads TGTGCCAGCAGAGAAACGACAGACCCCAACACTGAAGCTTTCTTT.

V is TRBV27 and J is TRBJ1-6; maybe TRBD1 (6 bases). The germline V gene has CDR1 MNHEY and CDR2 SMNVEV (reference sequence). Trimming shortened V by 5 bases and J by 9 bases, and 11 bases separated the two germline ends. The CDR3 has 13 residues. The CDR3 sequence is CASSLRGGSPLHF. CDR3 sequence (DNA): TGTGCCAGCAGTCTCAGGGGTGGTTCACCCCTCCACTTT.

The gene calls are TRBV28 and TRBJ1-3; D uncertain. Germline CDR1 is MDHEN and CDR2 is SYDVKM. V was clipped by 5 bases and J by 4 bases, with 12 bases between them. The CDR3 has 14 amino acids. The CDR3 DNA reads TGTGCCAGCAGTGAGGTGGTTGGGGGAAACACCATATATTTT. Encoded protein: CASSEVVGGNTIYF.

The chain carries TRBV5-6 and TRBJ1-2; D gene unclear. The CDR3 runs to 11 residues. V lost 3 bases and J lost 4, with 4 bases in between. The germline V gene encodes CDR1 SGHDT and CDR2 YYEEEE. In nucleotides, the CDR3 is TGTGCCAGCAGCTCACGCTATGGCTACACCTTC. Residues: CASSSRYGYTF.

This clone has more than one count but fewer than ten. CDR3 residues: CASSLEEGLGAFF. The DNA for the CDR3 is TGTGCCAGCAGCTTAGAGGAGGGCCTTGGAGCTTTCTTT. This chain joins TRBV7-9 and TRBJ1-1; D not resolved. With 1 base removed from V and 10 bases from J, the gap between germline ends came to 13 bases. Germline V gene data show CDR1 as SEHNR and CDR2 as FQNEAQ (reference sequence). The CDR3 extends over 13 amino acids.

The genes are TRBV5-1 and TRBJ2-7; 10 bases line up with TRBD1. Germline values: CDR1 SGHRS, CDR2 YFSETQ. CDR3 length: 13 amino acids. The V and J ends lost 4 bases and 7 bases, in that order; junction bases with no gene match: 5. The CDR3 DNA is TGCGCCAGCAGCCCGACGGACAGGGGGGAGCAGTACTTC. This sequence encodes CASSPTDRGEQYF.

The chain links TRBV4-2 to TRBJ1-5; 7 bases align to TRBD1. The CDR3 sequence is 15 residues long. CDR1 and CDR2 (germline): LGHNA, YNFKEQ. The junction had 13 bases not matched to a gene; V was cut back by 7 bases and J by 7 bases. Written as DNA, the CDR3 is TGTGCCAGCACCTCAACCGACAGGGCCGGGCAGCCCCAGCATTTT. Translating gives CASTSTDRAGQPQHF.

This clone was observed a single time. V and J are TRBV6-5 and TRBJ2-3; 10 bases fit TRBD1. V trimming: 6 bases; J trimming: 1 base; junction bases outside the gene matches: 4. The CDR3 runs to 15 residues. CDR1 MNHEY and CDR2 SVGAGI come from the germline V gene. In DNA, the CDR3 is TGTGCCAGCAGCGACAGGGGGCATGGCACAGATACGCAGTATTTT. It codes for CASSDRGHGTDTQYF.

Turning to this clone: This sample includes further DNA sequences coding for the same CDR3. The CDR3, as DNA: TGTGCCAGCAGCTTATACGGCAATCAGCCCCAGCATTTT. Encoded protein: CASSLYGNQPQHF. The chain couples TRBV7-2 to TRBJ1-5; D gene ambiguous. The V end lost 2 bases, the J end lost 2 bases, and 4 bases lay between the germline ends. Germline lookup yields CDR1 SGHTA and CDR2 FQGNSA. The CDR3 length is 13 residues.

J is TRBJ2-1 and V is TRBV24-1; maybe TRBD1 (5 bases). Trimming removed 8 bases at V and 0 bases at J, with 13 bases between. Germline CDR1 reads KGHDR; CDR2 reads SFDVKD. The CDR3 spans 15 residues. CDR3 sequence: CATKGNYSSYNEQFF. CDR3 DNA: TGTGCCACCAAGGGGAACTATAGCTCCTACAATGAGCAGTTCTTC.

The chain couples TRBV25-1 to TRBJ2-2; D not resolved. The CDR3 extends over 15 amino acids. Trimming pared 3 bases from V and 0 bases from J, leaving 8 bases between. The germline V gene has CDR1 MGHDK and CDR2 SYGVNS. CDR3: CASSDLQTNTGELFF. DNA of the CDR3: TGTGCCAGCAGTGACCTACAGACGAACACCGGGGAGCTGTTTTTT.

The V call is TRBV3-1 (or the pseudogene TRBV3-2), the J call TRBJ2-1; 7 nucleotides line up with TRBD2. The trim removed 2 bases at V and 2 bases at J, leaving 9 bases unmatched. The CDR3 runs 17 residues. Germline V lookup: CDR1 LGHDT, CDR2 YNNKEL (reference sequence). The CDR3 DNA reads as TGTGCCAGCAGCCAATTGAGCACGGCGGGAGCCTACAATGAGCAGTTCTTC. It is translated as CASSQLSTAGAYNEQFF.

The gene calls are TRBV7-2 and TRBJ2-1; 7 bases agree with TRBD1. CDR1 is SGHTA, CDR2 FQGNSA, per germline. CDR3 length: 15 amino acids. The V and J ends lost 5 bases and 0 bases, in that order; junction bases with no gene match: 4. The CDR3 region is CASSGRGSSYNEQFF. DNA for the CDR3: TGTGCCAGCAGCGGCAGGGGGAGCTCCTACAATGAGCAGTTCTTC. The entire variable domain, with the rest obtained from reference TRBV7-2 and TRBJ2-1, is as follows: GAGVSQSPSNKVTEKGKDVELRCDPISGHTALYWYRQSLGQGLEFLIYFQGNSAPDKSGLPSDRFSAERTGGSVSTLTIQRTQQEDSAVYLCASSGRGSSYNEQFFGPGTRLTVL.

The chain recombines TRBV19 with TRBJ1-6; a weak D match, TRBD1 (5 bases). The length of the CDR3 is 13 residues. In germline, CDR1 is LNHDA, CDR2 SQIVND (reference sequence). The V gene lost 7 bases and the J gene lost 5 bases, with 9 bases spanning the gap. CDR3 bases: TGTGCCAGTAATCAGGGTAATAATTCACCCCTCCACTTT. Its protein is CASNQGNNSPLHF.

The chain recombines TRBV3-1 (or the pseudogene TRBV3-2) with TRBJ2-1; no firm D call. The CDR3 has 16 residues. The germline V gene encodes CDR1 LGHDT and CDR2 YNNKEL (reference sequence). Trimming cost V 4 bases and J 2 bases, with 15 bases left between them. CDR3 DNA: TGTGCCAGCAGCCCCATTTCAAGTGGGACCTACAATGAGCAGTTCTTC. Encoded protein: CASSPISSGTYNEQFF.

The rearrangement uses TRBV27 and TRBJ1-5; D ambiguous. The length of the CDR3 is 16 residues. V lost 0 bases and J lost 0, with 9 bases in between. Germline lookup yields CDR1 MNHEY and CDR2 SMNVEV (reference sequence). This chain's CDR3 is CASSLSEGTSNQPQHF. The CDR3 region has the DNA TGTGCCAGCAGTTTATCTGAAGGTACTAGCAATCAGCCCCAGCATTTT.